This TCR beta chain was found in a study of technical replicates of blood from several donors. Using immunoSEQ multiplex PCR, the repertoire was profiled, and TCRdb retains in-frame clones only, with some absent. In the table there are roughly 71,000 clones, over 95% of which are singletons. Trimming cost V 2 bases and J 1 base, with 9 bases left between them. CDR1 and CDR2 from the germline V gene are LNHDA and SQIVND (reference sequence). This CDR3 region has 15 residues. The receptor comes from a human donor in good health. Input material: T cells isolated from PBMCs. This sequence joins TRBV19 and TRBJ1-5; D is perhaps TRBD1 (5 bases). The DNA of the CDR3 is TGTGCCAGTAGTATATTCTGGACAAGCAATCAGCCCCAGCATTTT. Encoded protein: CASSIFWTSNQPQHF.